In this sample, the clone carrying this T cell receptor beta chain turned up a few times. Using immunoSEQ multiplex PCR, the repertoire was profiled, and TCRdb retains in-frame clones only, with some absent. The sample shows tens of thousands of clones, about four fifths of them seen only once. The sample is drawn from a study of blood T cell repertoires in COVID-19. Overall study context: The United States, Italy and Spain supplied acute and convalescent COVID-19 samples.

The CDR3 extends over 13 amino acids. V shed 8 bases and J shed 1 base, with 11 bases lying between them. Germline V lookup: CDR1 SEHNR, CDR2 FQNEAQ (reference sequence). The sequencing sample was made of peripheral blood. This clonotype was sampled from a man older than 75 with COVID-19, enrolled during active disease. The chain links TRBV7-9 to TRBJ1-1; possibly TRBD1 for D (6 bases). The CDR3 loop reads CASHLGANTEAFF. In nucleotides, the CDR3 is TGTGCCAGCCACCTGGGGGCGAACACTGAAGCTTTCTTT. The whole variable domain, remainder taken from reference TRBV7-9 and TRBJ1-1, is DTGVSQNPRHKITKRGQNVTFRCDPISEHNRLYWYRQTLGQGPEFLTYFQNEAQLEKSRLLSDRFSAERPKGSFSTLEIQRTEQGDSAMYLCASHLGANTEAFFGQGTRLTVV.